Below are 21 T cell receptor beta chains sequenced from a single sample in a study of cytomegalovirus exposure and HLA in healthy donors. PCR employed 60 Vbeta and 13 Jbeta primers. TCRdb keeps only in-frame clones here, not all; method: immunoSEQ multiplex PCR. The table shows roughly 150,000 clones, with 76% occurring only once. The sample was PBMCs. Receptor source: a male donor in good health and CMV-seronegative.

This clone was observed a few times. CDR3 nucleotide sequence: TGTGCCTGGAGTGAAGGAACTAGCGGGAGTAATGAGCAGTTCTTC. Encoded protein: CAWSEGTSGSNEQFF. This sequence joins TRBV30 and TRBJ2-1, with 11 bases fitting TRBD2. Germline values: CDR1 GTSNPN, CDR2 SVGIG (reference sequence). The CDR3 consists of 15 residues. V lost 1 base, J lost 7 bases, and 6 bases stayed unmatched. Combining the CDR3 with reference TRBV30 and TRBJ2-1 gives the whole variable domain SQTIHQWPATLVQPVGSPLSLECTVEGTSNPNLYWYRQAAGRGLQLLFYSVGIGQISSEVPQNLSASRPQDRQFILSSKKLLLSDSGFYLCAWSEGTSGSNEQFFGPGTRLTVL.

The chain joins TRBV4-2 to TRBJ2-7; TRBD2 is a possible D gene (6 bases). This CDR3 spans 18 amino acids. Germline V gene data show CDR1 as LGHNA and CDR2 as YNFKEQ. V dropped 0 bases and J dropped 0 bases, with 18 bases sitting between them. The CDR3 region has the DNA TGTGCCAGCAGCCAAGAAGGGGATTATGGGAGGACCTCCTACGAGCAGTACTTC. Its translation: CASSQEGDYGRTSYEQYF.

This clone was detected only a few times. This chain joins TRBV18 and TRBJ2-5, with D unresolved. Germline values: CDR1 KGHSH, CDR2 LQKENI. Trimming removed 6 bases from V and 5 bases from J, with 7 bases in between. The length of the CDR3 is 11 residues. The CDR3 loop is CASSPSETQYF. The DNA of the CDR3 is TGTGCCAGCTCGCCATCGGAGACCCAGTACTTC.

The rearrangement joins TRBV18 to TRBJ2-7, with 7 bases that match TRBD1. Germline CDR1 is KGHSH and CDR2 is LQKENI. CDR3 length equals 13 residues. V lost 5 bases and J lost 4; bases outside the gene matches: 5. CDR3 DNA sequence: TGTGCCAGCTCAAACACACAGGGGTACGAGCAGTACTTC. Amino acids: CASSNTQGYEQYF.

The chain employs TRBV18 and TRBJ1-6; 7 nucleotides agree with TRBD1. V lost 4 bases, J lost 7 bases, and 13 bases stayed unmatched. Germline loops: CDR1 KGHSH, CDR2 LQKENI. This CDR3 comprises 17 residues. The CDR3 is CASSLTTSGTENSPLHF. CDR3 DNA: TGTGCCAGCTCACTAACTACCTCCGGGACAGAGAATTCACCCCTCCACTTT.

This chain connects TRBV6-5 to TRBJ2-1; 12 bases match TRBD2. J lost 6 bases, V lost 5 bases, and 5 bases had no gene match. CDR1 and CDR2 (germline): MNHEY, SVGAGI. This CDR3 contains 15 residues. This CDR3 reads CASSPPTSGSNEQFF. The CDR3 DNA follows: TGTGCCAGCAGTCCACCGACTAGCGGGAGCAATGAGCAGTTCTTC.

The chain has TRBV7-9 and TRBJ1-5; 9 nucleotides align to TRBD1. CDR3 size: 13 residues. The V gene's germline CDR1 is SEHNR and CDR2 FQNEAQ (reference sequence). V lost 3 bases to trimming and J lost 6 bases; unmatched junction nucleotides: 0. The CDR3 sequence is CASSLTGGQPQHF. Here the CDR3 DNA reads TGTGCCAGCAGCTTGACAGGGGGTCAGCCCCAGCATTTT.

This chain links TRBV28 with TRBJ2-7; D is possibly TRBD2 (5 bases). The germline V gene encodes CDR1 MDHEN and CDR2 SYDVKM. The length of the CDR3 is 14 residues. Trimming pared 8 bases from V and 0 bases from J, leaving 14 bases between. The CDR3 spells CASARERDSYEQYF. The CDR3 nucleotides read TGTGCCAGCGCCCGAGAGAGGGACTCCTACGAGCAGTACTTC.

The genes are TRBV19 and TRBJ2-1, with 13 positions matching TRBD2. This CDR3 has 18 amino acids. CDR1 is LNHDA, CDR2 SQIVND, per germline (reference sequence). Trimming took 3 bases from V and 4 from J; bases not matched to a gene: 9. CDR3 sequence (DNA): TGTGCCAGTAGTATGGGACTAGCGGGGATCGGTCTGTACAATGAGCAGTTCTTC. Translated: CASSMGLAGIGLYNEQFF.

The sample holds one count of this clone. Other DNA sequences of this sample code for an identical CDR3. This chain joins TRBV6-1 and TRBJ2-7, with TRBD2 as a possible D gene (6 bases). Germline V gives CDR1 MNHNS, CDR2 SASEGT. CDR3 length equals 15 residues. Trimming took off 11 bases at V and 2 bases at J, with 22 bases between the two ends. The CDR3 DNA follows: TGTGCCTCACGATCCCGGGACTTGGGGACCTACGAGCAGTACTTC. Its protein product is CASRSRDLGTYEQYF.

This clone occurred once. The chain employs TRBV15 and TRBJ2-5; perhaps TRBD2 as D (5 bases). The germline V gene encodes CDR1 LNHNV and CDR2 YYDKDF (reference sequence). The CDR3 is 15 residues long. V lost 9 bases, J lost 0 bases, and 17 bases lay in between. CDR3 sequence (DNA): TGTGCCACGGGCTCGGTCGGACTGTACCAAGAGACCCAGTACTTC. As protein: CATGSVGLYQETQYF. Drawing the rest from reference TRBV15 and TRBJ2-5, the complete variable domain is DAMVIQNPRYQVTQFGKPVTLSCSQTLNHNVMYWYQQKSSQAPKLLFHYYDKDFNNEADTPDNFQSRRPNTSFCFLDIRSPGLGDTAMYLCATGSVGLYQETQYFGPGTRLLVL.

This clone has more than one count but fewer than ten. The chain carries TRBV7-2 and TRBJ2-1, with TRBD2 identical over 9 bases. CDR1 SGHTA and CDR2 FQGNSA come from the germline V gene. V shed 2 bases, J shed 7 bases, and the junction held 6 bases outside the gene matches. This CDR3 has 15 amino acids. CDR3 nucleotide sequence: TGTGCCAGCAGCTTAATTAGTAGCGGGAGTAATGAGCAGTTCTTC. Its translation is CASSLISSGSNEQFF.

The chain links TRBV7-8 to TRBJ2-7; maybe TRBD1 (6 bases). The CDR3 has 17 amino acids. V was pared by 3 bases and J by 1 base, with 19 bases between. The germline gives CDR1 SGHVS, CDR2 FQNEAQ. The CDR3 protein is CASSFRPHAGDSYEQYF. CDR3 sequence (DNA): TGTGCCAGCAGCTTCCGACCCCACGCAGGGGATTCCTACGAGCAGTACTTC.

V gene TRBV7-8 combines with J gene TRBJ2-7; D not certain. There are 13 residues in the CDR3. V was shortened by 5 bases and J by 3 bases, with 11 bases between the two germline ends. Looked up from germline, CDR1 is SGHVS and CDR2 is FQNEAQ. CDR3 coding DNA: TGTGCCAGCAGCCATCCCCTAGTCTACGAGCAGTACTTC. This gives the protein CASSHPLVYEQYF.

This sequence joins TRBV6-6 and TRBJ1-2, with 10 bases identical to TRBD1. Germline CDR1 is MNHNY and CDR2 is SVGAGI (reference sequence). Losses at the gene ends were 3 bases for V and 2 bases for J; bases not matched to a gene: 3. This CDR3 is built from 15 residues. The CDR3 nucleotides read TGTGCCAGCAGTTATCAGGGACAGGGGAACTATGGCTACACCTTC. It is translated as CASSYQGQGNYGYTF.

This rearrangement joins TRBV10-3 to TRBJ1-2; 7 bases are a match to TRBD1. Germline trimming cut 7 bases from V and 2 bases from J; bases unmatched to any gene: 7. This CDR3 region has 14 residues. Per germline, CDR1 ENHRY and CDR2 SYGVKD. The CDR3 sequence is CAINRDSRNYGYTF. CDR3 DNA sequence: TGTGCCATCAACCGGGACAGCCGAAACTATGGCTACACCTTC.

The V gene is TRBV7-8, the J gene TRBJ1-5, with 10 bases matching TRBD1. This CDR3 has 16 amino acids. CDR1 and CDR2 (germline): SGHVS, FQNEAQ. The trim removed 5 bases at V and 1 base at J, leaving 5 bases unmatched. For the CDR3, the DNA is TGTGCCAGCAGCATAGACAGGGGGCAAAGCAATCAGCCCCAGCATTTT. Protein sequence: CASSIDRGQSNQPQHF.

For the CDR3, the DNA is TGTGCCAGCAGTTCTGAACAGGGGGGTAGCACAGATACGCAGTATTTT. Translation gives CASSSEQGGSTDTQYF. The chain is built from TRBV28 and TRBJ2-3; 8 bases match TRBD1. After removal of 4 bases from V and 0 bases from J, the junction contained 6 bases not matched to a gene. The CDR3 runs to 16 residues. The germline CDR1 and CDR2 sequences are MDHEN and SYDVKM.

CDR3 in DNA: TGTGCCAGCAGCTCGGGGACAGGCCCAATGAACACTGAAGCTTTCTTT. This translates into CASSSGTGPMNTEAFF. The V call is TRBV7-9, the J call TRBJ1-1, with 8 bases identical to TRBD1. CDR3 length: 16 amino acids. Germline CDR1 and CDR2: SEHNR and FQNEAQ (reference sequence). Trimming removed 4 bases from V and 0 bases from J; junction bases left unmatched: 7.

This chain links TRBV28 with TRBJ1-1; D gene uncertain. CDR1 and CDR2 from the germline V gene are MDHEN and SYDVKM. The CDR3 runs to 12 residues. Deletions cut 1 base from V and 4 bases from J, with 4 bases between. The CDR3 is CASSLSVTEAFF. The CDR3 DNA sequence: TGTGCCAGCAGTTTATCGGTCACTGAAGCTTTCTTT.

The chain is built from TRBV2 and TRBJ2-5; possible D gene TRBD1, 6 bases. This CDR3 is 12 amino acids long. V lost 6 bases and J 5 bases, leaving 10 bases between the germline ends. Germline assignment: CDR1 SNHLY and CDR2 FYNNEI. CDR3 residues: CASRQGGETQYF. Here the CDR3 DNA reads TGTGCCAGCAGACAGGGCGGGGAGACCCAGTACTTC.